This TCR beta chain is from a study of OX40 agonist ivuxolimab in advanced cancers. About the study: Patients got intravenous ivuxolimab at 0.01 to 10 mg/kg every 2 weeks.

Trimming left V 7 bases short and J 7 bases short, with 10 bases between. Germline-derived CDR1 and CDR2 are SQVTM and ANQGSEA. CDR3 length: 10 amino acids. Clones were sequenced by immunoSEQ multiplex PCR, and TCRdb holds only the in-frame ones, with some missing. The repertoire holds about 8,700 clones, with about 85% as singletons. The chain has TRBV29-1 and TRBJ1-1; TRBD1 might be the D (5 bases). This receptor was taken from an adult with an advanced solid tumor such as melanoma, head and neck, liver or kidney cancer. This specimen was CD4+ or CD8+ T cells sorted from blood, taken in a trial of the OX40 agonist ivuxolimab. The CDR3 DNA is TGCAGCGCCGGGGGGGGTGAAGCTTTCTTT. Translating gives CSAGGGEAFF.